This T cell receptor (beta chain) was captured by sequencing in a study of shared clonotypes between healthy human individuals. Study results and limitations: The expectation was that sequencing depth would affect clonotype sharing among donors. Despite large depth, rarefaction showed incomplete sorted-subset sequencing.

V was pared by 2 bases and J by 3 bases, with 10 bases between. Per the germline V gene, CDR1 is SGHTA and CDR2 is FQGNSA. The CDR3 extends over 14 amino acids. To note about this clone: Its antigen is as yet unknown.

TCRdb's table, derived via immunoSEQ multiplex PCR, lists solely in-frame clones and lacks some. In the table there are some 2,000,000 clones, under 97% of which are singletons. The receptor was derived from a young man in good health. Input material: naive CD4+ T cells sorted from blood. Sample subset: CD45RA+ positively selected. The chain couples TRBV7-2 to TRBJ2-5, with a possible D match to TRBD1 (6 bases). Written as DNA, the CDR3 is TGTGCCAGCAGCTTAATCCACAGGGAAGAGACCCAGTACTTC. This gives the protein CASSLIHREETQYF.